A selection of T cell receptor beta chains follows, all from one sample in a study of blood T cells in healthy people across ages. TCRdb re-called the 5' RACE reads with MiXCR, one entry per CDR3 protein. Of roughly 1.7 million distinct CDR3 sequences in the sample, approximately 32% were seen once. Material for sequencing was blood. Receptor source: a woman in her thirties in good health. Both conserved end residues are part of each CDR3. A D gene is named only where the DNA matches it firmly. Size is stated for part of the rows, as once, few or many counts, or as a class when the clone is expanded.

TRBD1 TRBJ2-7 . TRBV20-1 CSAGRDREHYEQYF TGCAGTGCTGGGAGGGACAGGGAGCACTACGAGCAGTACTTC
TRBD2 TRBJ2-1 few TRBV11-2 CASSLGSSGMRGEQFF TGTGCCAGCAGCTTAGGGTCTAGCGGGATGCGAGGTGAGCAGTTCTTC
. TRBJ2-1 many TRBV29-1 CSVEGTTVGHNEQFF TGCAGCGTTGAGGGGACGACGGTCGGACACAATGAGCAGTTCTTC
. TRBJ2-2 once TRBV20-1 CSAEPPYYPGTGELFF TGCAGTGCCGAACCCCCATACTACCCGGGCACCGGGGAGCTGTTTTTT
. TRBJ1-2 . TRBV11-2 CASSQPYRAVGGYTF TGTGCCAGCAGCCAACCGTACAGGGCCGTGGGTGGCTACACCTTC
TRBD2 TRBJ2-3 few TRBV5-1 CASSFHQREAGDTQYF TGCGCCAGCAGCTTCCATCAGCGGGAGGCGGGGGATACGCAGTATTTT
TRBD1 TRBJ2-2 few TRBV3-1 CASSQDLRRQGVNTGELFF TGTGCCAGCAGCCAAGACCTACGCAGACAGGGGGTGAACACCGGGGAGCTGTTTTTT
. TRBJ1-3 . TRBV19 CASRTMTGTPISGNTIYF TGTGCCAGTAGAACTATGACCGGGACACCAATCTCTGGAAACACCATATATTTT
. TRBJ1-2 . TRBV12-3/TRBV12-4 CASSFRAAEGYTF TGTGCCAGCAGTTTTCGGGCTGCTGAAGGCTACACCTTC
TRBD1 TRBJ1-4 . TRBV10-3 CAISRTGWEKLFF TGTGCCATCAGCAGGACAGGGTGGGAAAAACTGTTTTTT
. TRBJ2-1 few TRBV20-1 CSARDPLGGGNEQFF TGCAGTGCTAGAGATCCCCTGGGAGGGGGCAATGAGCAGTTCTTC
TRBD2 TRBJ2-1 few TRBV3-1 CASSQGGLAQNEQFF TGTGCCAGCAGCCAAGGGGGACTAGCGCAGAATGAGCAGTTCTTC
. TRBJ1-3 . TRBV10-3 CAIRVQDLGTGNTIYF TGTGCCATCAGGGTACAGGACCTGGGAACTGGAAACACCATATATTTT
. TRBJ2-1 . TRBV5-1 CASSFPPSDEQFF TGCGCCAGCAGCTTTCCCCCTTCCGACGAGCAGTTCTTC
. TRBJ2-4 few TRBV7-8 CASSGLKGAREQYF TGTGCCAGCAGCGGCCTGAAGGGGGCGCGGGAGCAGTACTTC
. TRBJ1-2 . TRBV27 CASTTLGENGGYTF TGTGCCAGCACCACATTAGGGGAGAATGGGGGCTACACCTTC
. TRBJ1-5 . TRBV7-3 CASSLKAGRGNLTQHF TGTGCCAGCAGCTTAAAAGCCGGACGGGGCAATTTGACCCAGCATTTT
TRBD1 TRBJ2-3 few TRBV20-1 CSARVWPGGADTQYF TGCAGTGCTAGAGTTTGGCCAGGGGGCGCAGATACGCAGTATTTT
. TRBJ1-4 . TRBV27 CASSLGQGKGEKLFF TGTGCCAGCAGTTTGGGGCAGGGGAAGGGTGAAAAACTGTTTTTT
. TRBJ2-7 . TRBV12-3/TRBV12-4 CASSYLDSSGEQYF TGTGCCAGCAGTTATCTTGACTCCTCCGGCGAGCAGTACTTC
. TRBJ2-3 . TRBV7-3 CASRQEPDTDTQYF TGTGCCAGCAGGCAGGAGCCTGACACAGATACGCAGTATTTT
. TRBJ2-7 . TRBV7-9 CASSLGPGTPKGCEQYF TGTGCCAGCAGCTTGGGACCGGGGACACCCAAAGGGTGCGAGCAGTACTTC
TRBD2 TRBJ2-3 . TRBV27 CTSSLGASGRAPTDTQYF TGTACCAGCAGTTTAGGCGCTAGCGGGAGGGCCCCCACAGATACGCAGTATTTT
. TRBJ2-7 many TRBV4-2 CASSQLTGRYEQYF TGTGCCAGCAGCCAATTGACAGGGAGGTACGAGCAGTACTTC
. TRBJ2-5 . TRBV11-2 CASSLGNLPQETQYF TGTGCCAGCAGCTTGGGCAACCTCCCCCAAGAGACCCAGTACTTC
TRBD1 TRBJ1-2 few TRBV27 CASSRRGDREYGYTF TGTGCCAGCAGCAGAAGGGGGGACAGGGAATATGGCTACACCTTC
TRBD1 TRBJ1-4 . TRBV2 CASKEDRPVATNEKLFF TGTGCCAGCAAAGAGGACAGGCCAGTTGCAACTAATGAAAAACTGTTTTTT
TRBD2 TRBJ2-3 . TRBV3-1 CASSLSGGAFTQYF TGTGCCAGCAGCCTTAGCGGGGGGGCCTTTACGCAGTATTTT
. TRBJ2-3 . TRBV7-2 CASSPVRGTDTQYF TGTGCCAGCAGCCCTGTGAGGGGAACAGATACGCAGTATTTT
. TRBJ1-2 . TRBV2 CASSVGADSHGYTF TGTGCCAGCAGTGTAGGGGCGGACTCCCATGGCTACACCTTC
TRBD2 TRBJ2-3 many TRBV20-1 CSVGLAGGADTQYF TGCAGCGTCGGCCTAGCGGGAGGGGCAGATACGCAGTATTTT
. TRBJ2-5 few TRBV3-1 CASSQVPDSSETQYF TGTGCCAGCAGCCAAGTCCCCGACAGTTCAGAGACCCAGTACTTC
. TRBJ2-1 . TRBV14 CASSQDILVNEQFF TGTGCCAGCAGCCAAGATATTCTCGTCAATGAGCAGTTCTTC
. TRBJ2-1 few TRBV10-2 CASRDQGKGAYNEQFF TGCGCCAGCAGGGACCAGGGTAAGGGCGCCTACAATGAGCAGTTCTTC
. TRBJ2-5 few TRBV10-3 CAIRAPGQPETQYF TGTGCCATCAGGGCCCCTGGGCAGCCAGAGACCCAGTACTTC
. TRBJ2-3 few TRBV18 CASSPEVGDTQYF TGTGCCAGCTCACCAGAGGTGGGGGATACGCAGTATTTT
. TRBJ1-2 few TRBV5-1 CASSAAGGGYTF TGCGCCAGCAGCGCGGCGGGGGGCGGCTACACCTTC
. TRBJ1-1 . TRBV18 CASSPIKDGVNTEAFF TGTGCCAGCTCACCAATAAAGGACGGCGTGAACACTGAAGCTTTCTTT
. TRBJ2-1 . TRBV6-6 CASSWDVAYEQFF TGTGCCAGCAGCTGGGACGTTGCCTACGAGCAGTTCTTC
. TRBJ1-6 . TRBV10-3 CAISGDWDSPLHF TGTGCCATCAGCGGGGACTGGGATTCACCCCTCCACTTT
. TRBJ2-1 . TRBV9 CASTPETRGNEQFF TGTGCCAGCACCCCAGAAACCCGAGGCAATGAGCAGTTCTTC
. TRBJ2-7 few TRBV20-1 CSASSPRGTGTYEQYF TGCAGTGCTAGTTCCCCAAGGGGGACGGGTACTTACGAGCAGTACTTC
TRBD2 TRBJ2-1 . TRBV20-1 CSAISPSGKGNEQFF TGCAGTGCTATTTCGCCTAGCGGGAAAGGTAATGAGCAGTTCTTC
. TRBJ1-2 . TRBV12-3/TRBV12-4 CASSLAGIHYGYTF TGTGCCAGCAGTTTAGCAGGGATCCACTATGGCTACACCTTC
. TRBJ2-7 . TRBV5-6 CASSLGLGARIYEQYF TGTGCCAGCAGCTTGGGTCTGGGGGCGAGAATTTACGAGCAGTACTTC
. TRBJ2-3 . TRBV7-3 CASSHWGGTDTQYF TGTGCCAGCAGCCATTGGGGGGGCACAGATACGCAGTATTTT
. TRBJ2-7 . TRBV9 CASSVVSGVGEQYF TGTGCCAGCAGCGTAGTCTCAGGGGTCGGTGAGCAGTACTTC
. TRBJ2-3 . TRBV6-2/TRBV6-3 CASTNWGAGGDTQYF TGTGCCAGCACCAATTGGGGGGCCGGGGGAGATACGCAGTATTTT
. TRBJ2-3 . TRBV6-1 CASGEISGYTDTQYF TGTGCCAGCGGGGAAATTAGCGGATACACAGATACGCAGTATTTT
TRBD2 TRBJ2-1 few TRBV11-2 CASSRSPVGLAGGGSYNEQFF TGTGCCAGCAGTCGTTCCCCCGTAGGACTAGCGGGAGGAGGGTCCTACAATGAGCAGTTCTTC
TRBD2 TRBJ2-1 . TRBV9 CAGSSSTSVNNEQFF TGTGCCGGCAGCTCCTCGACTAGCGTTAACAATGAGCAGTTCTTC
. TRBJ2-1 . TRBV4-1 CASSQETLSGEAYNEQFF TGCGCCAGCAGCCAAGAGACCCTCTCGGGCGAGGCCTACAATGAGCAGTTCTTC
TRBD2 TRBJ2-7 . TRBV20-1 CSARGGSGGLYEQYF TGCAGTGCTAGAGGAGGTAGCGGGGGGCTCTACGAGCAGTACTTC
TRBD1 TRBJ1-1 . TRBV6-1 CASSEPKHRGTTEAFF TGTGCCAGCAGTGAGCCAAAACACAGGGGGACAACTGAAGCTTTCTTT
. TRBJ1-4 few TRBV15 CATSRDSSEKLFF TGTGCCACCAGCAGAGATTCCAGTGAAAAACTGTTTTTT
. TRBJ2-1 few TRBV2 CASSEYATTSYNEQFF TGTGCCAGCAGTGAGTACGCGACAACCTCCTACAATGAGCAGTTCTTC
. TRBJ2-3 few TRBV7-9 CASDDNPAGRWTDTQYF TGTGCCAGCGATGACAACCCCGCGGGAAGGTGGACAGATACGCAGTATTTT